The 13 T cell receptor beta chains below come from one sample, sequenced in a study of OX40 agonist ivuxolimab in advanced cancers. Generated by immunoSEQ multiplex PCR, the TCRdb table keeps only in-frame clones and is missing some. The sample yields about 8,300 clones, 70% to 75% seen once. Specimen: CD4+ or CD8+ T cells sorted from blood, collected in a trial of the OX40 agonist ivuxolimab. These receptors all stem from an adult with an advanced solid tumor such as melanoma, head and neck, liver or kidney cancer.

This chain connects TRBV7-9 to TRBJ1-1; the match to TRBD1 covers 8 bases. V lost 3 bases, J lost 1 base, and 4 bases stayed unmatched. Germline CDR1 reads SEHNR; CDR2 reads FQNEAQ (reference sequence). CDR3 length: 15 residues. CDR3 nucleotides: TGTGCCAGCAGCTTGACCACAGGGGGGAACACTGAAGCTTTCTTT. This translates into CASSLTTGGNTEAFF.

The CDR3 region is CASSLGTGDEQFF. CDR3 nucleotides: TGTGCCAGCAGCTTAGGGACAGGGGATGAGCAGTTCTTC. The V call is TRBV7-7, the J call TRBJ2-1; TRBD1 matches at 9 bases. The CDR3 sequence is 13 residues long. CDR1 and CDR2 (germline): SSHAT, FNYEAQ (reference sequence). With V trimmed by 1 base and J by 8 bases, 0 bases remained unmatched. The whole variable domain, remainder taken from reference TRBV7-7 and TRBJ2-1, is GAGVSQSPRYKVTKRGQDVTLRCDPISSHATLYWYQQALGQGPEFLTYFNYEAQPDKSGLPSDRFSAERPEGSISTLTIQRTEQRDSAMYRCASSLGTGDEQFFGPGTRLTVL.

By share, this clone ranks as medium-sized. V and J are TRBV6-1 and TRBJ2-7; a weak D match, TRBD2 (6 bases). The CDR3 is made up of 11 amino acids. Per the germline V gene, CDR1 is MNHNS and CDR2 is SASEGT. The V and J ends lost 6 bases and 6 bases respectively, with 9 bases between them. CDR3 amino acids: CASRGGGEQYF. The CDR3 DNA reads as TGTGCCAGCAGGGGGGGAGGCGAGCAGTACTTC.

Relative to its sample, this clone is medium-sized. CDR3 in amino acids: CASSHYEKLFF. The CDR3 bases are TGCGCCAGCAGCCACTATGAAAAACTGTTTTTT. The chain combines TRBV4-1 with TRBJ1-4; D is uncertain. Germline-derived CDR1 and CDR2 are MGHRA and YSYEKL. V was shortened by 3 bases and J by 6 bases, with 2 bases between the two germline ends. This CDR3 is built from 11 residues.

The chain employs TRBV5-1 and TRBJ2-1, with D perhaps TRBD2 (5 bases). Trimming stripped 0 bases from V and 3 bases from J, with 13 bases between. CDR3 length: 16 amino acids. Germline V gives CDR1 SGHRS, CDR2 YFSETQ. The CDR3 DNA is TGCGCCAGCAGCTTGGACTCGGGGAGCAACTACAATGAGCAGTTCTTC. Protein product: CASSLDSGSNYNEQFF.

The chain is built from TRBV27 and TRBJ1-2; D is undetermined. V lost 2 bases and J 6 bases, leaving 10 bases between the germline ends. Germline V lookup: CDR1 MNHEY, CDR2 SMNVEV (reference sequence). The CDR3 has 13 amino acids. CDR3 residues: CASSLPDLNGYTF. CDR3 nucleotides: TGTGCCAGCAGTTTACCGGACTTGAATGGCTACACCTTC.

J is TRBJ2-3 and V is TRBV7-3, with D tentatively TRBD1 (5 bases). CDR3 length: 14 amino acids. Germline assignment: CDR1 SGHTA and CDR2 FQGTGA. The V and J ends lost 2 bases and 6 bases respectively, with 12 bases between them. The CDR3 region has the DNA TGTGCCAGCAGCTTAGGGCAGGGCAGCGATACGCAGTATTTT. This translates into CASSLGQGSDTQYF.

The gene calls are TRBV5-4 and TRBJ2-7; no reliable D call. CDR1 and CDR2 (germline): SGHNT, YYREEE (reference sequence). Trimming took off 0 bases at V and 2 bases at J, with 12 bases between the two ends. CDR3 length equals 15 residues. The CDR3 loop reads CASSLAPDIPYEQYF. Written as DNA, the CDR3 is TGTGCCAGCAGCTTGGCCCCCGACATCCCCTACGAGCAGTACTTC.

V and J are TRBV11-2 and TRBJ2-4; D gene unclear. Germline values: CDR1 SGHAT, CDR2 FQNNGV. V lost 3 bases and J 5 bases, leaving 5 bases between the germline ends. This CDR3 is 12 amino acids long. The CDR3 DNA is TGTGCCAGCAGCTTCTTAGAAAACATTCAGTACTTC. It codes for CASSFLENIQYF.

This clone was observed once. Written as DNA, the CDR3 is TGTGCCAGCAGCGTGCGGGGGGGGCCAGATACGCAGTATTTT. It codes for CASSVRGGPDTQYF. The genes are TRBV9 and TRBJ2-3; TRBD2 matches 9 bases. The CDR3 extends over 14 amino acids. Trimming removed 2 bases from V and 4 bases from J; junction bases left unmatched: 2. CDR1 is SGDLS and CDR2 is YYNGEE in the germline V gene.

The chain has TRBV27 and TRBJ1-5; 7 bases agree with TRBD1. Germline CDR1 MNHEY, CDR2 SMNVEV (reference sequence). Trimming took 6 bases from V and 1 from J; bases not matched to a gene: 12. CDR3 length: 17 amino acids. The CDR3 coding sequence is TGTGCCAGCAGCCCTAACGACAGGGCTGGGAGCAATCAGCCCCAGCATTTT. This sequence encodes CASSPNDRAGSNQPQHF.

The count of this clone is one. The V call is TRBV5-4, the J call TRBJ2-3, with TRBD2 matching over 8 bases. The CDR3 is 15 residues long. The J segment lost 8 bases and the V segment lost 4 bases, leaving 12 bases of the junction unmatched. CDR1 and CDR2 from the germline V gene are SGHNT and YYREEE (reference sequence). The CDR3 DNA is TGTGCCAGCAGCGCCGACAGCGGGGGAGGGAGTACGCAGTATTTT. Its translation: CASSADSGGGSTQYF.

This chain uses TRBV12-5 with TRBJ2-1; no reliable D call. The CDR3 has 15 residues. The germline V and J ends were trimmed by 0 bases and 2 bases, with 8 bases remaining between them. Per germline, CDR1 LGHNT and CDR2 FRNRAP. In DNA form, the CDR3 reads TGTGCTAGTGGTTTGGTAACGGAACCCTACAATGAGCAGTTCTTC. Its translation is CASGLVTEPYNEQFF.